This TCR beta chain is drawn from a study of Ad26.COV2.S vaccination and SARS-CoV-2 variants. Study-wide findings and caveats: Breadth, reportedly substantial, characterized the spike-specific CD8+ and CD4+ T cell responses after vaccination.

Here immunoSEQ multiplex PCR was the method, and the copy in TCRdb shows in-frame clones only, minus some. Among hundreds of thousands of clones, under 90% were seen once, and the ten largest hold about 8%. Treatment: over 15 received Ad26.COV2.S at low or high dose, single or two shots; 5 received placebo; per-sample allocation not given. Repertoires come from day 63 after the first vaccine or placebo injection. Trimming removed 1 base from V and 4 bases from J, with 16 bases in between. Per the germline V gene, CDR1 is LGHNA and CDR2 is YNFKEQ. This CDR3 spans 16 amino acids. On this clone itself: Antigen: not known.

This rearrangement joins TRBV4-2 to TRBJ1-2; D may be TRBD1 (6 bases). This receptor was identified in a person between 18 and 59 years old who received the Ad26.COV2.S COVID-19 vaccine or a placebo. The material sequenced was peripheral blood, taken in a trial of Ad26.COV2.S vaccine versus placebo. The CDR3 spells CASSQGGTSAFYGYTF. In DNA form, the CDR3 reads TGTGCCAGCAGCCAAGGTGGGACATCCGCGTTCTATGGCTACACCTTC.